This T cell receptor beta chain came from a study of T cells in Graves' hyperthyroidism and ophthalmopathy (dated by TCRdb to the late 2010s). About the investigation overall: To identify distinguishing TCR V-J signatures, a discovery cohort of about 100 patients was used, comprising some 45 with Graves' ophthalmopathy and around 60 with stable Graves' hyperthyroidism. According to the paper, TCR Vbeta CDR3 sequencing was carried out on 120 to 150 peripheral blood samples, which came from under 50 ophthalmopathy, 75 or so hyperthyroidism and approximately 17 progressor patients. For training and testing, the 100 or so patients in the discovery cohort were randomly divided in a 7:3 ratio. After blood sampling, hyperthyroidism patients were treated with methimazole at a starting dose of 30 mg daily, and ophthalmopathy patients were treated with high-dose intravenous methylprednisolone. In addition, the study compared T-cell repertoires in thyroid tissue and in blood from 6 or 7 Graves' hyperthyroidism patients. Prospective prediction of ophthalmopathy was tested in an independent validation cohort of some 19 hyperthyroidism patients and 17 patients who later progressed to ophthalmopathy.

V is reduced by 0 bases and J by 6 bases, leaving a spacing of 6 bases between them. The CDR1 and CDR2 encoded by the germline V gene are MGHRA and YSYEKL. The CDR3 has 14 amino acids, counting the end cysteine and phenylalanine. The sequence is cut down to CDR3 DNA, 42 bases in frame from base 1. Here is what the overall study found, with its caveats: Blood samples also contained most of the expanded thyroid clonotypes (frequency above 0.001), which suggests that blood repertoires may reflect thyroid immune responses. Sample size was not statistically predetermined, and investigators were not blinded to group allocation. Ophthalmopathy was separated from stable hyperthyroidism by a 13 V-J signature model, with over 85% sensitivity and about 81% specificity obtained in cross-validation and 80%/75% obtained in testing. During validation, the model predicted progression to ophthalmopathy a median of about 6.3 months ahead of onset, with around 65% sensitivity and about 72% specificity.

The TCR beta CDR3 regions were amplified from the RNA transcripts. For the first round of RT-PCR on the TCR CDR3, the HTBI primer set was used together with the Qiagen OneStep RT-PCR kit. Libraries were constructed in a second round of multiplex PCR, after which size selection and purification were performed. Paired-end sequencing of the libraries was performed with 100 bp reads on an Illumina HiSeq2000. The paper's data handling went like this. SOAPnuke was used to process the raw data, with reads discarded if the reads contained adapters or uncalled bases, had a mean Phred below 15, or lacked an exact constant-primer or identifier match. COPE v1.2.5 was used to merge high-quality paired reads, and clonotypes were defined as unique nucleotide sequences. MiTCR v1.1 was used to align clonotypes to the IMGT TRBV, TRBD and TRBJ reference segments. Only V-J combinations with frequency above 0.0001, covering about 99% of repertoires, were analysed. A TCS score was defined as the ratio between F50 (clonal expansion) and ExV (chaos), using BLOSUM62-based TCRdist between CDR3 peptides within each V-J. Welch's t-statistics and random forest reduced 500 to 650 V-J features to about 12, which were used in a naive Bayes classifier (R e1071). The Morisita-Horn index was used to measure how similar the thyroid and blood repertoires were. TCRdb reran the public reads through fastp at Q25 and MiXCR, keeping productive beta chains. For every CDR3 protein sequence, its rows merge into one entry that carries the most common genes and DNA. The V and J calls and clone size come from TCRdb's table, not from the authors' own analysis. The sample table holds roughly 500,000 distinct CDR3 sequences, of which approximately 48% were seen once. Of the sample, around 47% falls within the top ten clones.

This clonotype was found many times. Its target antigen remains unknown. Base-call qualities are not available, and no considerably larger clone is one nucleotide away. Any patient with an uncontrolled infection, another autoimmune disease, pregnancy or lactation was excluded. Diagnoses were based on clinical symptoms, serum thyroxine and TRAb, thyroid ultrasound and orbital computed tomography. Total RNA was extracted with Trizol reagent, and quality was checked on an Agilent 2100 Bioanalyzer. Sequenced material: peripheral blood or thyroid tissue (not recorded which). In this chain, TRBV4-1 is recombined with TRBJ1-6; the D segment cannot be called with confidence. The sequence derives from an adult woman with Graves' disease, either hyperthyroidism or ophthalmopathy (not recorded which). The CDR3 reads as follows: CASSQDGSNSPLHF. The nucleotide sequence reads as follows: TGCGCCAGCAGCCAAGATGGGAGTAATTCACCCCTCCACTTT.